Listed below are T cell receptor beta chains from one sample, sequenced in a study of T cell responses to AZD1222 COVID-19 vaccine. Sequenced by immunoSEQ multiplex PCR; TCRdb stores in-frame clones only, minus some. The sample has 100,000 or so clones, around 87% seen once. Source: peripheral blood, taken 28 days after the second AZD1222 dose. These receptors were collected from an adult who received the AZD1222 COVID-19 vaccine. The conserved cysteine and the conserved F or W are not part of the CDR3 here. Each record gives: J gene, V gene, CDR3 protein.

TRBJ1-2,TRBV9,ASSVVGDPDYYGYT
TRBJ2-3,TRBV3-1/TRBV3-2,ASSQELSGVSTDTQY
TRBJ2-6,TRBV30,AWSGPSSGANVLT
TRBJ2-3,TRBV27,ASSLVLAGGTDTQY
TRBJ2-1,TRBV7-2,ASRALGLSGEQF
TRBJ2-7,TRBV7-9,ASSSSTEAYEQY
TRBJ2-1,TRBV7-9,ASSSSGVEQF
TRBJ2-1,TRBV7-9,ASGVGTGQF
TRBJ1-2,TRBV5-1,ASRTGIADNYGYT
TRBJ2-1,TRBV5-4,ASSSPGLAGGRSYNEQF